This TCR beta chain comes out of a study of long-term antiretroviral therapy in people with HIV. Study-wide results and caveats: Increased diversity was seen after ART, yet it remained lower than in transplant donor controls.

At the survey level, the v3.0 immunoSEQ assay was run. The repertoire was sequenced with immunoSEQ multiplex PCR; TCRdb's copy has only in-frame clones and lacks some. Of about 26,000 clones in the sample, about 81% were seen once. V shed 5 bases and J shed 4 bases, with 10 bases lying between them. Germline loops: CDR1 SGHNT, CDR2 YENEEA. The CDR3 has 13 residues. With respect to this clone: The antigen remains unidentified.

The clonotype comes from a man aged 45-65 years with HIV. The specimen was unsorted PBMCs, collected 2.9 years after starting antiretroviral therapy. The V gene is TRBV11-3, the J gene TRBJ2-3, with D perhaps TRBD1 or TRBD2 (5 bases each). The CDR3 protein is CASSPGDADTQYF. For the CDR3, the DNA is TGTGCCAGCAGCCCCGGGGACGCAGATACGCAGTATTTT.